A selection of T cell receptor beta chains follows, all from one sample in a study of T cells after yellow fever vaccination. TCRdb independently ran MiXCR on the 5' RACE reads; one entry per CDR3 protein. The data contain hundreds of thousands of distinct CDR3 sequences, around 20% of them seen just once; the ten biggest clones take up about 18%. The starting material was PBMCs, obtained before the yellow fever booster vaccination. Receptors were obtained from a man younger than 35 who received the YFV17D yellow fever vaccine. Each CDR3 is given with its conserved first and last residue. The D gene is left open where the match is weak. Size tells how often a clone was seen (once, few, many) or the class of an expanded clone, and some rows leave it out.

size: -
D: TRBD1
J: TRBJ2-1
V: TRBV4-3
DNA: TGCGCCAGCAGCCGGGACCGGGACAGTCTCTATGAGCAGTTCTTC
CDR3: CASSRDRDSLYEQFF

size: -
D: -
J: TRBJ1-1
V: TRBV6-2/TRBV6-3
DNA: TGTGCCAGCAGTTCCCCGGCAGGGCCGAACACTGAAGCTTTCTTT
CDR3: CASSSPAGPNTEAFF

size: many
D: -
J: TRBJ2-6
V: TRBV5-1
DNA: TGCGCCAGCAGCTTGGGACCCTCTGGGGCCAACGTCCTGACTTTC
CDR3: CASSLGPSGANVLTF

size: -
D: -
J: TRBJ2-5
V: TRBV19
DNA: TGTGCCTCAGAGGGAGTAGGAGAGACCCAGTACTTC
CDR3: CASEGVGETQYF

size: few
D: -
J: TRBJ1-5
V: TRBV7-2
DNA: TGTGCCAGCAGCCTGCTGACTGGGAATCAGCCCCAGCATTTT
CDR3: CASSLLTGNQPQHF

size: many
D: TRBD1
J: TRBJ1-2
V: TRBV5-6
DNA: TGTGCCAGCAGCCTTGACTTACGCAGGGGGGGCTACACCTTC
CDR3: CASSLDLRRGGYTF

size: -
D: TRBD1
J: TRBJ2-7
V: TRBV6-5
DNA: TGTGCCAGCAGTTACTCGATCGGGGACAGCTACGAGCAGTACTTC
CDR3: CASSYSIGDSYEQYF

size: -
D: -
J: TRBJ2-5
V: TRBV6-5
DNA: TGTGCCAGCAGTTACTCGACGGGGGGCAAAGAGACCCAGTACTTC
CDR3: CASSYSTGGKETQYF

size: -
D: TRBD1
J: TRBJ2-7
V: TRBV5-6
DNA: TGTGCCAGCAGCTTGGGGCCGGGACAGGGGAACTACGAGCAGTACTTC
CDR3: CASSLGPGQGNYEQYF

size: -
D: TRBD1
J: TRBJ1-1
V: TRBV4-2
DNA: TGTGCCAGCAGCCAATTAGCCGGGACAGGGGCGGACACTGAAGCTTTCTTT
CDR3: CASSQLAGTGADTEAFF

size: -
D: -
J: TRBJ2-3
V: TRBV7-3
DNA: TGTGCCAGCAGCGCCGGGGTAGCGGTCACAGATACGCAGTATTTT
CDR3: CASSAGVAVTDTQYF